This TCR beta chain was sequenced in a study of cytomegalovirus exposure and HLA in healthy donors. While the first cohort had 700 or so subjects, the donors belonged to the separate validation cohort of 100 to 150 subjects. This clone came up once. Its antigen is unidentified. The V segment lost 4 bases and the J segment 3 bases; nucleotides outside the gene matches: 8. The germline gives CDR1 SGHTS, CDR2 YDEGEE. The CDR3 contains 15 residues. Here immunoSEQ multiplex PCR was the method, and the copy in TCRdb shows in-frame clones only, minus some. Of roughly 120,000 clones listed, more than 85% are singletons. Study-wide findings and caveats: Three chains linked to CMV were shown in vitro to be specific for CMV antigens. Some public TCRs appeared in many individuals, while most sequences were rare.

The gene calls are TRBV5-8 and TRBJ2-3, with TRBD1 identical over 7 bases. The material sequenced was PBMCs. This sequence originates from a man younger than 35 in good health and CMV-seropositive. CDR3 region: CASSPQGFGTDTQYF. As DNA, the CDR3 is TGTGCCAGCAGCCCACAGGGGTTCGGAACAGATACGCAGTATTTT.